The T cell receptor (beta chain) described here comes from a study of blood T cell repertoires in COVID-19 (TCRdb year 2020). About the investigation overall: Samples covering the acute and convalescent phases of COVID-19 were provided by collaborators in the United States, Italy and Spain. The material from the prospective study consisted of cDNA or gDNA derived from T cells, B-cell-depleted T cells, or PBMCs. Where available, HLA class I and class II types were obtained from metadata supplied by the sample provider rather than from assay-based typing. The repertoires were released in a freely available public database intended as a resource for research on the immune response to SARS-CoV-2. Nearly every sample came with metadata listing a de-identified subject ID, COVID-19 status, age in years and sex. Samples were obtained from the ongoing ImmuneRACE study (first 160 participants) and from some 1,300 subjects provided by 6 global collaborators. Subjects who had been exposed to COVID-19, were actively infected with it, or had recovered from it provided the deeply sampled blood TCRbeta repertoires that made up the dataset.

Enrolling through a virtual design, the prospective study's participants ranged in age from roughly 18 to 89 years and lived across about two dozen United States geographic areas. In the prospective study, participants were assigned to cohorts based on the clinical history participants reported in a screening survey and a study questionnaire. For ImmuneRACE Cohort 3, a participant was defined as recovered based on two consecutive negative NP/OP PCR tests, clearance by a healthcare professional, or resolution of symptoms. In the prospective study, whole blood, serum and a nasopharyngeal or oropharyngeal swab were collected from each participant by mobile phlebotomists. Prospective study participants could optionally give additional blood draws and questionnaires over an approximately 2-month period. Blood samples from the prospective study were shipped frozen or at room temperature prior to DNA extraction.

TCRbeta CDR3 regions were amplified from genomic DNA by means of the immunoSEQ Assay, a bias-controlled multiplex PCR. In the source study's methods: Within the assay, amplification of reference gene primers was used to estimate how many nucleated cells each sample contained. To quantify the absolute abundance of each unique TCRbeta CDR3 rearrangement, sequence reads were collapsed and filtered. For each sample, productive Simpson clonality was calculated as the square root of Simpson's diversity index over productive rearrangements. In TCRdb, the immuneACCESS table is reduced to in-frame sequences with V and J assigned. These tables do not hold every clone; where another copy was compared, an unresolved V gene accounts for under half, and the others remain unexplained. The V and J calls and clone size were taken over from that table, and D and trimming were inferred from the DNA. The sample has about 480,000 clones on record, approximately 86% of them singletons. 6.5% to 9.5% of the sample goes to the ten largest clones.

Results and caveats for the whole study, not just this receptor: The quantity of clinical and demographic metadata differed by source and by participant and was supplied without curation.

As concerns this clone: Its target antigen remains unknown. One base away there is no much larger clone; base qualities are not given.

V and J lose 3 bases and 9 bases, and a span of 18 bases separates them. The CDR3 spans 14 residues, from the cysteine through the phenylalanine. Of the read, only the CDR3 DNA is kept; its 42 bases are in frame from base 1. Per the germline V gene (reference sequence), GTSNPN is the CDR1 and SVGIG is the CDR2. Specimen: PBMCs or T cells enriched from blood (not recorded which). The V and J segments used are TRBV30 and TRBJ2-4; the D gene is perhaps TRBD2, on 5 matching bases. The TCR was taken from an older woman who had recovered from COVID-19. Here the CDR3 is given as CAWSLKEAPGIQYF. The bases read TGTGCCTGGAGCCTAAAGGAGGCGCCGGGCATTCAGTACTTC.